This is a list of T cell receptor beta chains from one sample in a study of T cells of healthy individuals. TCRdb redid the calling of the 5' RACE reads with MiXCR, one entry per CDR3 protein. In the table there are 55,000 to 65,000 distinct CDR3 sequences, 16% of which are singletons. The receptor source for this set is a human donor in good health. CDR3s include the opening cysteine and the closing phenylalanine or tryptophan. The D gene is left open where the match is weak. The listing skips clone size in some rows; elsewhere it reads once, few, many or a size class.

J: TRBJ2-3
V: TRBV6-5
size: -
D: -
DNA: TGTGCCAGCAGTTACTCCTACTGGGCAGATACGCAGTATTTT
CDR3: CASSYSYWADTQYF

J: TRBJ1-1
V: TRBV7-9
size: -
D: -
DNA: TGTGCCAGCAGCCTCGGGCAGAGGGGCACTGAAGCTTTCTTT
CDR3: CASSLGQRGTEAFF

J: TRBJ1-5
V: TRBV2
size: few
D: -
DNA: TGTGCCAGCAGCCAAGCCGGACTCCAGCATTTT
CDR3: CASSQAGLQHF

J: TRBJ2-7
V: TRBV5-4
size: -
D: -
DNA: TGTGCCAGCAGCTTGGAGCTTAACCCCTACGAGCAGTACTTC
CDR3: CASSLELNPYEQYF

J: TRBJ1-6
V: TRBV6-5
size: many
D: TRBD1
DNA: TGTGCCAGCAGTAAGGACAGGGACTATAATTCACCCCTCCACTTT
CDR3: CASSKDRDYNSPLHF

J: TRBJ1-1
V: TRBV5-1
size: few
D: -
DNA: TGCGCCAGCAGCTTACCAGGGAACACTGAAGCTTTCTTT
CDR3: CASSLPGNTEAFF

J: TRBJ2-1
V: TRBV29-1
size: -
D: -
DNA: TGCAGCCCCTTGGTGAACACAAACAATGAGCAGTTCTTC
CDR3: CSPLVNTNNEQFF

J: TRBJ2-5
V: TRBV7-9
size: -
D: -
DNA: TGTGCCAGCAGCTTGGGCGTCCAAACCCAAGAGACCCAGTACTTC
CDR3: CASSLGVQTQETQYF

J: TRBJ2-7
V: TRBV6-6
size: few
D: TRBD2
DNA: TGTGCCAGCAGGGGGGAGGGCCTGGGCGAGCAGTACTTC
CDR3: CASRGEGLGEQYF

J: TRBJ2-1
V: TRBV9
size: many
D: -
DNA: TGTGCCAGCAGCGACACAGATCCTCCCTACAATGAGCAGTTCTTC
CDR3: CASSDTDPPYNEQFF

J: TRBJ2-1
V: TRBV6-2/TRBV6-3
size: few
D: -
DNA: TGTGCCAGCAGTTACGTAGCCCTATACAATGAGCAGTTCTTC
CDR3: CASSYVALYNEQFF

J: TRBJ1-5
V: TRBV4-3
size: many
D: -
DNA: TGCGCCAGCAGCCAGGGTCCTGGATCAGCCCAGCATTTT
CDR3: CASSQGPGSAQHF

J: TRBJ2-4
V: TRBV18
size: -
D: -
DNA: TGTGCCAGCTCACAGGCAGAAGGAAACATTCAGTACTTC
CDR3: CASSQAEGNIQYF

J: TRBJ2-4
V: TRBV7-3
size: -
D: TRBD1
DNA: TGTGCCAGCAGCCCAGGGGGCCAGGGGGCGAGGGCGACCAAAAACATTCAGTACTTC
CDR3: CASSPGGQGARATKNIQYF

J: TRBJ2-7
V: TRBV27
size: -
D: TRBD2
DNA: TGTGCCAGCAGTGGACTAGCGGGGGCCGAGCAGTACTTC
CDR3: CASSGLAGAEQYF

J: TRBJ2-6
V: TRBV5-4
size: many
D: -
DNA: TGTGCCAGCAGCCCTGACAGCTCTGGGGCCAACGTCCTGACTTTC
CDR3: CASSPDSSGANVLTF

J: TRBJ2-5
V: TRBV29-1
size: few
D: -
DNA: TGCAGCGTTGGACGGGACTTCGCGGAGACCCAGTACTTC
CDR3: CSVGRDFAETQYF

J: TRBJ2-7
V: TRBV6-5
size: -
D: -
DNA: TGTGCCAGCAGTTACTCGAACGAGCAGTACTTC
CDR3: CASSYSNEQYF

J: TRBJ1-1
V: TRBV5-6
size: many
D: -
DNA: TGTGCCAGCAGCTTGGCCGCAGGTGAAGCTTTCTTT
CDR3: CASSLAAGEAFF

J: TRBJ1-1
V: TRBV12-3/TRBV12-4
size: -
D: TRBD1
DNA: TGTGCCATCCGGGACAGAAGACCAACTGAAGCTTTCTTT
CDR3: CAIRDRRPTEAFF

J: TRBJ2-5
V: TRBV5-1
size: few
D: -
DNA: TGCGCCAGCACCTTACAGAACCAAGAGACCCAGTACTTC
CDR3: CASTLQNQETQYF

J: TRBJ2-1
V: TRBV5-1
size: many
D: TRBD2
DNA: TGCGCCAGCTCCGGACTAGCGGCAGATGAGCAGTTCTTC
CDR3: CASSGLAADEQFF

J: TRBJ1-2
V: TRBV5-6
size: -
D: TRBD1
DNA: TGTGCCAGCAGCTTGGGGGACAGGCTTAACTATGGCTACACCTTC
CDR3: CASSLGDRLNYGYTF

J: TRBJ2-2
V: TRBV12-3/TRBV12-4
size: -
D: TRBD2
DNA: TGTGCCAGCAGTTTCGGAAGCGGGAGTATCGGGGAGCTGTTTTTT
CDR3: CASSFGSGSIGELFF

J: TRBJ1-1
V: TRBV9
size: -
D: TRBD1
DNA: TGTGCCAGCAGCGTAGGCCCGGGACAGGGGAACACTGAAGCTTTCTTT
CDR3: CASSVGPGQGNTEAFF

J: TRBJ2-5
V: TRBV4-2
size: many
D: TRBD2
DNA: TGTGCCAGCAGCCAAGATGGGACTAGCGGTTACCAAGAGACCCAGTACTTC
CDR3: CASSQDGTSGYQETQYF

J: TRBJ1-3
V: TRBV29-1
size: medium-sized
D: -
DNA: TGCAGCGTTCAGTTGAACAGCGCCAGCTCTGGAAACACCATATATTTT
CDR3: CSVQLNSASSGNTIYF

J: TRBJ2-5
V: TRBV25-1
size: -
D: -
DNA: TGTGCCAGCTCTCAAAGGGGAGGCGAAGTGACCCAGTACTTC
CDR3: CASSQRGGEVTQYF

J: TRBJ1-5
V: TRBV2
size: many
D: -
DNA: TGTGCCAGCACCGAGGGGGGACGGAATCAGCCCCAGCATTTT
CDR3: CASTEGGRNQPQHF

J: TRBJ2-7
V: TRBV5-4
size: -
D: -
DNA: TGTGCCAGCAGCCCACAGGGATGGGACGAGCAGTACTTC
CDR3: CASSPQGWDEQYF

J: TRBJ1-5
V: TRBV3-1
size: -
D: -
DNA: TGTGCCAGCAGCCGAGAGGTTAGCAATCAGCCCCAGCATTTT
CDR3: CASSREVSNQPQHF

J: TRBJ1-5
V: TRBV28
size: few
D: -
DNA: TGTGCCAGCAGTTTAGCTCGGCAGGGCTACAATCAGCCCCAGCATTTT
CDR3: CASSLARQGYNQPQHF

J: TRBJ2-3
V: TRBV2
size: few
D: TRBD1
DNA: TGTGCCAGCCGGGACAGGGGCACAGATACGCAGTATTTT
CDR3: CASRDRGTDTQYF

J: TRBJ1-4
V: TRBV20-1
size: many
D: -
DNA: TGCAGTGCTAGCATGGCCCCAACTAATGAAAAACTGTTTTTT
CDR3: CSASMAPTNEKLFF

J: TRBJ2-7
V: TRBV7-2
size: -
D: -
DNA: TGTGCCAGCAGCTCCAATCCCTCCTACGAGCAGTACTTC
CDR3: CASSSNPSYEQYF

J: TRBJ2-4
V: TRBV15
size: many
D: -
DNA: TGTGCCACCAGCGCCACAGGGTTTGACATTCAGTACTTC
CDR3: CATSATGFDIQYF

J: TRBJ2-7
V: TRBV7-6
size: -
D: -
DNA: TGTGCCAGCAGCAGCCGCCCGGGACTGAGCGAGCAGTACTTC
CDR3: CASSSRPGLSEQYF

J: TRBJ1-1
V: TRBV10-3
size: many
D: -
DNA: TGTGCCATCAAACCCCCCTTGGGGGGGACTGAAGCTTTCTTT
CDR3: CAIKPPLGGTEAFF

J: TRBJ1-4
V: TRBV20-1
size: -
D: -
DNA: TGCAGTGCCCGCCGGGGCCCTAATGAAAAACTGTTTTTT
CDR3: CSARRGPNEKLFF

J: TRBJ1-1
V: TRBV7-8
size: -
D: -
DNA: TGTGCCAGCAGCTTAGGTTCCGTCGAAGCTTTCTTT
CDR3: CASSLGSVEAFF

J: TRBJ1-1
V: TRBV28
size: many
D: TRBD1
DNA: TGTGCCAGCATCCAACCTCCAGGGGGCACCACTGAAGCTTTCTTT
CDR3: CASIQPPGGTTEAFF

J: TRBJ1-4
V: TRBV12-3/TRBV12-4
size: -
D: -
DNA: TGTGCCAGCAGTTTTGCTGAAAAACTGTTTTTT
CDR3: CASSFAEKLFF

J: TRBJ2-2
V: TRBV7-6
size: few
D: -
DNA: TGTGCCAGCAGTCGCCAGGTCACCGGGGAGCTGTTTTTT
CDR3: CASSRQVTGELFF

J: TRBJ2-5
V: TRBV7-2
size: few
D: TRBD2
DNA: TGTGCCAGCAGCCGAGGACTAGCGCAGGGAGAGACCCAGTACTTC
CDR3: CASSRGLAQGETQYF

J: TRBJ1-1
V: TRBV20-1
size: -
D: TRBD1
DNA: TGCAGTGAGAGAGATGTACAGGGGGGGACTGAAGCTTTCTTT
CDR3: CSERDVQGGTEAFF

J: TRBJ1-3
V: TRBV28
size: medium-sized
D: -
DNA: TGTGCCAGCAGTTCCGGTAACAGGGGAAACACCATATATTTT
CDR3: CASSSGNRGNTIYF

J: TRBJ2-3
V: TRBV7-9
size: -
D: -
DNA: TGTGCCAGCAGCTTATTGGGGGGTACGGAGCCGTATTTT
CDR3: CASSLLGGTEPYF

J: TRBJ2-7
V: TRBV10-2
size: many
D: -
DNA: TGCGCCAGCAGTGCTTACGGGGGTACCTACGAGCAGTACTTC
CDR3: CASSAYGGTYEQYF

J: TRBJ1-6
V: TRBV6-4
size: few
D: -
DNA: TGTGCCAGCAGTGACTCAGCGGAGAAAAATTCACCCCTCCACTTT
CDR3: CASSDSAEKNSPLHF